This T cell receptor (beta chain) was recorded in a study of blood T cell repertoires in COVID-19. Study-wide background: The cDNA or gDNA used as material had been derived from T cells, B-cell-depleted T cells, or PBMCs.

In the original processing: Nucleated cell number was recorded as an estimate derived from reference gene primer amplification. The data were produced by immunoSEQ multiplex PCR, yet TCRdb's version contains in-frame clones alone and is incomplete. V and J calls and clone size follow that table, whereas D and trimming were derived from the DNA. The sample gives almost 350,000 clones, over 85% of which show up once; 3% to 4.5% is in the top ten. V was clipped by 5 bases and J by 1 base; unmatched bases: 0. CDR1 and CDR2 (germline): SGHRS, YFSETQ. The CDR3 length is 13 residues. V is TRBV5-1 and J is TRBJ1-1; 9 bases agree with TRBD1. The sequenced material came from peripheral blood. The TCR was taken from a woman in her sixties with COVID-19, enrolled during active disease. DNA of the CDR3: TGCGCCAGCAGACAGGGGGCGAACACTGAAGCTTTCTTT. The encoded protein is CASRQGANTEAFF.